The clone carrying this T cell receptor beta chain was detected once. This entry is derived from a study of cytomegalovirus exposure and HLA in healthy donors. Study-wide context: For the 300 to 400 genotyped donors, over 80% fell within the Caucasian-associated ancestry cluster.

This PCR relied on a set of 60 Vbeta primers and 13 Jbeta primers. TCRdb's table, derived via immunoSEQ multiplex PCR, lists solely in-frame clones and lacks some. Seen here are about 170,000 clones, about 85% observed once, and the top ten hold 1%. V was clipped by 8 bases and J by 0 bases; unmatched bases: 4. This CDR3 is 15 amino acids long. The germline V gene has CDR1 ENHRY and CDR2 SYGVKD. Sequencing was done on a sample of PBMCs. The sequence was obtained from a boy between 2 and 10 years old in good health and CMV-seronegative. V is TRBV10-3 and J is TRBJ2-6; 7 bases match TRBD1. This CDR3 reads CAIGQALSGANVLTF. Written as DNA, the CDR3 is TGTGCCATCGGACAGGCCCTCTCTGGGGCCAACGTCCTGACTTTC.